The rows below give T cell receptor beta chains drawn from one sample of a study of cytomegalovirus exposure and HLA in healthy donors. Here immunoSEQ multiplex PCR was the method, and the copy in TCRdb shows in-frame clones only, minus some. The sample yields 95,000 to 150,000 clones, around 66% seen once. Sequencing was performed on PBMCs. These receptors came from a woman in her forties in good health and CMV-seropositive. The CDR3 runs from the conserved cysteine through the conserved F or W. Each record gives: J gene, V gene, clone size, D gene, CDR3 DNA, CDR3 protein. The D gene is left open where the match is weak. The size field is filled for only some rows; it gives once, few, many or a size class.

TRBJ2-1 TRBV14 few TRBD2 TGTGCCAGCAGGGTCGGGACTAGCGGGAGTGAGCAGTTCTTC CASRVGTSGSEQFF
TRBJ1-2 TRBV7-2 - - TGTGCCAGCAGCCCCCTCGCGAGCTACACCTTC CASSPLASYTF
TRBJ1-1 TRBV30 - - TGTGCCTGGAGTGGGGCACACACTGAAGCTTTCTTT CAWSGAHTEAFF
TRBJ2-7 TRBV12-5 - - TGTGCTAGTGGTAACCGTGACAGGATAAACTACGAGCAGTACTTC CASGNRDRINYEQYF
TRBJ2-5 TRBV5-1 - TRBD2 TGCGCCAGCAGCCTCAGGACTAGCGGGGAGTGGGAGACCCAGTACTTC CASSLRTSGEWETQYF
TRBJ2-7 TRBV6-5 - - TGTGCCAGCAGTTACTCCGCCCGACAGGCGCCCTACGAGCAGTACTTC CASSYSARQAPYEQYF
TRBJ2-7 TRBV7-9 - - TGTGCCAGCAGCCGGAGGGAAGAGCAGTACTTC CASSRREEQYF
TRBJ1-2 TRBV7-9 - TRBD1 TGTGCCAGCAGCTTAAGACAGGGGGTTGGCTACACCTTC CASSLRQGVGYTF
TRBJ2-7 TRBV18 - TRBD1 TGTGCCAGCTCACACGGGACAGGTAGAGGCGAGCAGTACTTC CASSHGTGRGEQYF
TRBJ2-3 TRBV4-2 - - TGTGCCAGCAGCCAGCCGACCCAGACATACACAGATACGCAGTATTTT CASSQPTQTYTDTQYF
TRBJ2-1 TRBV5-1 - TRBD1 TGCGCCAGCAGCGGGCCGGGACAGGGACTCTCCTACAATGAGCAGTTCTTC CASSGPGQGLSYNEQFF
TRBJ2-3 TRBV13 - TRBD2 TGTGCCAGCAGCTTACATGGACTAGCCACAGATACGCAGTATTTT CASSLHGLATDTQYF
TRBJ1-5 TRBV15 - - TGTGCCACCAGCAGAGATTCGACAGACGATCAGCCCCAGCATTTT CATSRDSTDDQPQHF
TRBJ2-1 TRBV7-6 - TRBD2 TGTGCCAGCAGCTTAGAACTAGCGGGAGTTACTGAGCAGTTCTTC CASSLELAGVTEQFF
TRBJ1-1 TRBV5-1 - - TGCGCCAGCAGCTTAGATCCTATGAACACTGAAGCTTTCTTT CASSLDPMNTEAFF
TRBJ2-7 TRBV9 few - TGTGCCAGCAGCGTAGGACCGGCTAGCGAGGAGCACGAGCAGTACTTC CASSVGPASEEHEQYF
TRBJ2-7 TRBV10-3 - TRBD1 TGTGCCATCAGTGAGTCGATCGGACAGGGGTATTACGAGCAGTACTTC CAISESIGQGYYEQYF
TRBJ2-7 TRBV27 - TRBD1 TGTGCCAGCAGTCACGGGACAGGGGAACGCGAGCAGTACTTC CASSHGTGEREQYF
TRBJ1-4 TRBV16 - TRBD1 TGTGCCAGCAGCCGGGACAGGGGTAATGAAAAACTGTTTTTT CASSRDRGNEKLFF
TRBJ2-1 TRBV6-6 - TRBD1 TGTGCCAGCAGAGAGGACAGGGGTTTTATGTATGAGCAGTTCTTC CASREDRGFMYEQFF
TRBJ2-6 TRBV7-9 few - TGTGCCAGCCGCTGGGCCTCTGGGGCCAACGTCCTGACTTTC CASRWASGANVLTF
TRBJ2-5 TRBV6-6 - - TGTGCCAGCAGAAGACAAGAAGAGACCCAGTACTTC CASRRQEETQYF
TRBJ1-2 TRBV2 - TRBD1 TGTGCCAGCATGAGAGGACAGGCGGCCTCATATGGCTACACCTTC CASMRGQAASYGYTF
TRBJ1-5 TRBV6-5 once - TGTGCCAGCAGTTACCGACTAAATCAGCCCCAGCATTTT CASSYRLNQPQHF
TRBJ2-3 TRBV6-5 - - TGTGCCAGCAGTTACTCGGGGACTCCCACAGATACGCAGTATTTT CASSYSGTPTDTQYF
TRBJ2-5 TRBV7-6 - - TGTGCCAGCAGCTTGGGCGGTCGTGAGGAGGGGACCCAGTACTTC CASSLGGREEGTQYF
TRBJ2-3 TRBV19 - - TGTGCCAGTAGTATGCAGGGGCCTTATGATACGCAGTATTTT CASSMQGPYDTQYF
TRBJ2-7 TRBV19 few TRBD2 TGTGCCAGTAGTGCGACTAGCGGGGCCTACGAGCAGTACTTC CASSATSGAYEQYF
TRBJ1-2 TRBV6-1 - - TGTGCCAGCAGTGAAGCCGTTGGTGCGGGGGTCGGCTACACCTTC CASSEAVGAGVGYTF
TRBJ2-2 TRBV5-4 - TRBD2 TGTGCCAGCAGCTTGGCTCGCGGGGGGCCTACCGGGGAGCTGTTTTTT CASSLARGGPTGELFF
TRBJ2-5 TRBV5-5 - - TGTGCCAGCAGCATTATGGGGGGAGAGACCCAGTACTTC CASSIMGGETQYF
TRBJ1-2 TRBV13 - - TGTGCCAGCAGCTTAGCTCAGGGGATTGGCTACACCTTC CASSLAQGIGYTF
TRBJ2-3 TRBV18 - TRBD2 TGTGCCAGCTCACCTCGGACTAGCGGGGGACGCACAGATACGCAGTATTTT CASSPRTSGGRTDTQYF
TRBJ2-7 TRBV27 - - TGTGCCAGCAGTTCGTCCAGGGGCCCCTACGAGCAGTACTTC CASSSSRGPYEQYF
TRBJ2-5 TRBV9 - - TGTGCCAGCAGCCCCCTGGAGGGGAGAGAGACCCAGTACTTC CASSPLEGRETQYF
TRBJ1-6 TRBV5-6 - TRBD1 TGTGCCAGCAGCCCGCGGACAGGGGATGGGTCTTCACCCCTCCACTTT CASSPRTGDGSSPLHF
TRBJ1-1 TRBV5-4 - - TGTGCCAGCAGTTATGGCCGGAACACTGAAGCTTTCTTT CASSYGRNTEAFF
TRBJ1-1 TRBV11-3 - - TGTGCCAGCAGAACAGCTGCCATGAACACTGAAGCTTTCTTT CASRTAAMNTEAFF
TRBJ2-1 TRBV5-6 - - TGTGCCAGCAGCACTGGTCGCTGGTCCTCCTACAATGAGCAGTTCTTC CASSTGRWSSYNEQFF
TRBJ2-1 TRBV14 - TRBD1 TGTGCCAGCAGCCAAGTAACAGGGGGCAATGAGCAGTTCTTC CASSQVTGGNEQFF
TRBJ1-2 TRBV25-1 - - TGTGCCAGCAGTTCCACAGGAACCTATGGCTACACCTTC CASSSTGTYGYTF
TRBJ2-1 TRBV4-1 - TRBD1 TGCGCCAGCAGCCAGGAAAGACAGGGCCTCTCCTACAATGAGCAGTTCTTC CASSQERQGLSYNEQFF
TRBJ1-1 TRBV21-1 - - TGTGCCAGCAGCAGGACAGTCTACATGAACACTGAAGCTTTCTTT CASSRTVYMNTEAFF
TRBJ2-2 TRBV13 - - TGTGCCAGCAGCTTACGTGGCGGATCCGGGGAGCTGTTTTTT CASSLRGGSGELFF
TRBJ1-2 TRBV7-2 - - TGTGCCAGCAGCCCGGGAATATACTATGGCTACACCTTC CASSPGIYYGYTF
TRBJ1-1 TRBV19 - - TGTGCCAGTAGTGTGACAGGCATGAACACTGAAGCTTTCTTT CASSVTGMNTEAFF
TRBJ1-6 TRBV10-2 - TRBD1 TGCGCCAGCACCCCGACAGGGGAAAGTAATTCACCCCTCCACTTT CASTPTGESNSPLHF
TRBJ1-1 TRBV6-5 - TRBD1 TGTGCCAGCAGAAGGACAGGGGATACTGAAGCTTTCTTT CASRRTGDTEAFF
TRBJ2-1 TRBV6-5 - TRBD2 TGTGCCAGCAGTTACTCGAGCGGGAGCTCCTACAATGAGCAGTTCTTC CASSYSSGSSYNEQFF
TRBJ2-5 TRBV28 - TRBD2 TGTGCCAGCAGGGGACTAGCGGGGGACCAACTAAAAGAGACCCAGTACTTC CASRGLAGDQLKETQYF
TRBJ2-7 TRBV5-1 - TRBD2 TGCGCCAGCAGCTTGGGGGTACTACAGCGGGAGGGAGTCGAGCAGTACTTC CASSLGVLQREGVEQYF
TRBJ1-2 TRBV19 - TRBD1 TGTGCCAGTAGTTCGAGGGACAGGGGGAACTATGGCTACACCTTC CASSSRDRGNYGYTF
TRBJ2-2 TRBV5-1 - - TGCGCCAGCAGCGCTGGGCAGAGCACCGGGGAGCTGTTTTTT CASSAGQSTGELFF
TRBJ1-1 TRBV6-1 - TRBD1 TGTGCCAGCAGTGAAGTTCAGCAGGGGGCTGAAGCTTTCTTT CASSEVQQGAEAFF
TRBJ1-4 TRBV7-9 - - TGTGCCAGCAGCCCAAAAGAAAAACTGTTTTTT CASSPKEKLFF
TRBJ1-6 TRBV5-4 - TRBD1 TGTGCCAGCAGCTTCCAATCTGGGACAGAGAATTCACCCCTCCACTTT CASSFQSGTENSPLHF
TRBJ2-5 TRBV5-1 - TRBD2 TGCGCCAGCAGCTTGGCCGGGAGGGGCTCTACCAGAGAGACCCAGTACTTC CASSLAGRGSTRETQYF
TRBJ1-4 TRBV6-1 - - TGTGCCAGCAGTGAAGCGCTCCCTATTGAAAAACTGTTTTTT CASSEALPIEKLFF
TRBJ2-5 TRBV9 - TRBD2 TGTGCCAGCAGCGCGTATTCGGGGGCGACTAGCGGGGACATCCAGTACTTC CASSAYSGATSGDIQYF
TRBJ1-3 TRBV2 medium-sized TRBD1 TGTGCCAGCAATCCACAGGGGGTGGAATACCCCATATATTTT CASNPQGVEYPIYF